Each of the 14 T cell receptor beta chains below was sequenced from the same sample in a study of blood T cell repertoires in COVID-19. Sequencing was performed with immunoSEQ multiplex PCR; in TCRdb, only in-frame clones are kept and a portion is missing. The sample has approximately 110,000 clones, 75% to 90% seen once. The sequencing input was peripheral blood. The receptors derive from a human donor in a cohort sampled during active COVID-19.

This clone was seen just once. This sequence joins TRBV5-1 and TRBJ1-2; 9 bases are a match to TRBD1. This CDR3 is 13 amino acids long. Germline values: CDR1 SGHRS, CDR2 YFSETQ. V gave up 6 bases and J gave up 4 bases; unmatched junction bases: 4. CDR3 in DNA: TGCGCCAGCACGGAGACAGGGGGCTATGGCTACACCTTC. Protein: CASTETGGYGYTF.

This chain links TRBV10-3 with TRBJ1-3; D remains unclear. Germline values: CDR1 ENHRY, CDR2 SYGVKD. Trimming cost V 10 bases and J 0 bases, with 16 bases left between them. The CDR3 sequence is 15 residues long. The CDR3 region is CATRGREDSGNTIYF. The CDR3 coding sequence is TGTGCCACTAGAGGGAGAGAGGACTCTGGAAACACCATATATTTT.

This clone was picked up a small number of times. The V call is TRBV15, the J call TRBJ1-2, with 7 bases matching TRBD1. The length of the CDR3 is 16 residues. The ends lost 0 bases at V and 2 bases at J; junction bases unmatched: 6. CDR1 LNHNV and CDR2 YYDKDF come from the germline V gene (reference sequence). CDR3 amino acids: CATSRDPGQPNYGYTF. The DNA of the CDR3 is TGTGCCACCAGCAGAGATCCGGGACAGCCCAACTATGGCTACACCTTC.

This clone has more than one count but fewer than ten. The chain carries TRBV5-1 and TRBJ2-7, with D possibly being TRBD1 (5 bases). The CDR3 extends over 14 amino acids. Trimming cost V 4 bases and J 4 bases, with 15 bases left between them. From germline, CDR1 is SGHRS and CDR2 YFSETQ. CDR3 sequence (DNA): TGCGCCAGCAGCCCCGAACCCGACAGTTACGAGCAGTACTTC. This gives the protein CASSPEPDSYEQYF.

The chain recombines TRBV30 with TRBJ1-6; 10 bases are a match to TRBD1. The J segment lost 7 bases and the V segment lost 4 bases, leaving 16 bases of the junction unmatched. CDR3 length: 18 residues. From germline, CDR1 is GTSNPN and CDR2 SVGIG (reference sequence). DNA for the CDR3: TGTGCCTGGACCCCGGACAGGGGGGGCTCCCGAGAGAATTCACCCCTCCACTTT. Translating it yields CAWTPDRGGSRENSPLHF.

The V call is TRBV15, the J call TRBJ2-2; TRBD1 is a possible D gene (6 bases). The CDR3 has 15 residues. CDR1 is LNHNV, CDR2 YYDKDF, per germline (reference sequence). V was pared by 3 bases and J by 2 bases, with 10 bases between. CDR3 loop: CATSRGAANTGELFF. CDR3 nucleotide sequence: TGTGCCACCAGCAGGGGGGCAGCCAACACCGGGGAGCTGTTTTTT.

V gene TRBV29-1 combines with J gene TRBJ1-2, with 7 nucleotides matching TRBD1. Germline CDR1 reads SQVTM; CDR2 reads ANQGSEA. The CDR3 covers 12 residues. Germline trimming cut 5 bases from V and 11 bases from J; bases unmatched to any gene: 11. CDR3 region: CSVRTGGLGYTF. CDR3 nucleotide sequence: TGCAGCGTTCGGACAGGAGGGTTGGGGTACACCTTC.

The rearrangement joins TRBV28 to TRBJ1-1, with TRBD1 matching over 7 bases. V shed 5 bases and J 11 bases; nucleotides not matched to a gene: 8. Germline V gives CDR1 MDHEN, CDR2 SYDVKM. The CDR3 loop spans 12 amino acids. CDR3 in DNA: TGTGCCAGCAGTGTTCAACAGGGGTTGGCTTTCTTT. This codes for CASSVQQGLAFF. Full variable domain (remainder filled in from reference TRBV28 and TRBJ1-1): DVKVTQSSRYLVKRTGEKVFLECVQDMDHENMFWYRQDPGLGLRLIYFSYDVKMKEKGDIPEGYSVSREKKERFSLILESASTNQTSMYLCASSVQQGLAFFGQGTRLTVV.

This chain connects TRBV28 to TRBJ2-5; D is undetermined. V shed 7 bases and J shed 1 base, with 7 bases lying between them. Germline V gene data show CDR1 as MDHEN and CDR2 as SYDVKM. The CDR3 is 12 residues long. The CDR3 is CASNYGQETQYF. The CDR3 DNA reads as TGTGCCAGCAACTACGGCCAAGAGACCCAGTACTTC.

This clone occurred a few times. J is TRBJ1-2 and V is TRBV2; 8 nucleotides align to TRBD1. With 2 bases clipped from V and 6 bases from J, the junction kept 8 bases outside the gene matches. Germline CDR1 SNHLY, CDR2 FYNNEI. This CDR3 has 15 amino acids. CDR3 protein: CASSEFGQGLNGYTF. For the CDR3, the DNA is TGTGCCAGCAGTGAATTTGGACAGGGATTAAATGGCTACACCTTC.

The chain has TRBV5-4 and TRBJ2-1; 8 nucleotides match TRBD2. The CDR3 has 17 residues. The J segment lost 9 bases and the V segment lost 3 bases, leaving 17 bases of the junction unmatched. The germline gives CDR1 SGHNT, CDR2 YYREEE (reference sequence). The DNA of the CDR3 is TGTGCCAGCAGCTCGGCCCGGAACGGGGGGGCAACTGTTGAGCAGTTCTTC. Amino acid sequence: CASSSARNGGATVEQFF.

The rearrangement links TRBV6-6 to TRBJ1-1, with D possibly being TRBD1 (5 bases). The CDR3 totals 11 residues. The V gene's germline CDR1 is MNHNY and CDR2 SVGAGI (reference sequence). Trimming shortened V by 6 bases and J by 7 bases, and 9 bases separated the two germline ends. The DNA of the CDR3 is TGTGCCAGCAGACTGACAGATGAAGCTTTCTTT. Its protein is CASRLTDEAFF.

This clone was observed a handful of times. The chain employs TRBV9 and TRBJ1-5; D possibly corresponds to TRBD1 (5 bases). The CDR3 has 15 residues. Per the germline V gene, CDR1 is SGDLS and CDR2 is YYNGEE. V dropped 3 bases and J dropped 5 bases, with 15 bases sitting between them. DNA of the CDR3: TGTGCCAGCAGCGCGGGGGGGACGCAGGATCAGCCCCAGCATTTT. This encodes CASSAGGTQDQPQHF.

This clone was seen only a few times. The chain joins TRBV7-9 to TRBJ1-4; no reliable D call. CDR3 size: 13 residues. Germline CDR1 SEHNR, CDR2 FQNEAQ (reference sequence). The V end was cut by 7 bases, the J end by 4 bases, with 10 bases between. CDR3 residues: CASIFDINEKLFF. The CDR3 DNA is TGTGCCAGCATCTTTGACATTAATGAAAAACTGTTTTTT.